The 17 T cell receptor beta chains reported below all come from one sample, sequenced in a study of T cell responses to AZD1222 COVID-19 vaccine. Sequenced by immunoSEQ multiplex PCR; TCRdb stores in-frame clones only, minus some. The data show 200,000 to 300,000 clones, with approximately 93% seen just once and less than 0.6% held by the top ten. The sample here was peripheral blood, taken on day 0 of AZD1222 vaccination. The source is an adult in good health.

This chain uses TRBV6-5 with TRBJ1-2, with a possible D match to TRBD1 (5 bases). V was shortened by 8 bases and J by 4 bases, with 17 bases between the two germline ends. This CDR3 spans 14 amino acids. Germline assignment: CDR1 MNHEY and CDR2 SVGAGI. The CDR3 sequence: CASRLEGVSYGYTF. For the CDR3, the DNA is TGTGCCAGCCGACTCGAAGGGGTCAGCTATGGCTACACCTTC.

This chain links TRBV28 with TRBJ2-3; no firm D call. Germline assignment: CDR1 MDHEN and CDR2 SYDVKM. The CDR3 has 17 residues. The germline V and J ends were trimmed by 0 bases and 0 bases, with 13 bases remaining between them. The DNA of the CDR3 is TGTGCCAGCAGTTTATGGGCTACAGAGACTAGCACAGATACGCAGTATTTT. This encodes CASSLWATETSTDTQYF.

The gene calls are TRBV3-1 (or the pseudogene TRBV3-2) and TRBJ1-3, with 8 bases identical to TRBD1. Germline-derived CDR1 and CDR2 are LGHDT and YNNKEL (reference sequence). The CDR3 has 16 residues. J gave up 2 bases and V 3 bases, and 6 bases lay outside the gene matches. The CDR3 loop is CASSHSDREPGNTIYF. DNA of the CDR3: TGTGCCAGCAGCCACTCGGACAGGGAACCTGGAAACACCATATATTTT.

The genes are TRBV7-2 and TRBJ2-7; D is possibly TRBD1 (6 bases). V lost 6 bases, J lost 4 bases, and 16 bases lay in between. Germline values: CDR1 SGHTA, CDR2 FQGNSA. This CDR3 spans 14 amino acids. CDR3 bases: TGTGCCAGCAGAATTCAGGGGCGCGGTTACGAGCAGTACTTC. It translates to CASRIQGRGYEQYF.

This chain joins TRBV3-1 (or the pseudogene TRBV3-2) and TRBJ1-1; D is uncertain. This CDR3 comprises 12 residues. CDR1 is LGHDT and CDR2 is YNNKEL in the germline V gene (reference sequence). V was trimmed by 2 bases and J by 5 bases, leaving 6 bases between them. The CDR3 loop is CASSQIGTEAFF. The DNA of the CDR3 is TGTGCCAGCAGCCAAATTGGGACTGAAGCTTTCTTT.

This chain's CDR3 is CASSLGTGTGNTIYF. Here the CDR3 DNA reads TGTGCCAGCAGTTTGGGGACAGGGACTGGAAACACCATATATTTT. J is TRBJ1-3 and V is TRBV28; TRBD1 aligns across 9 bases. From germline, CDR1 is MDHEN and CDR2 SYDVKM. This CDR3 is 15 amino acids long. J gave up 2 bases and V 3 bases, and 2 bases lay outside the gene matches.

The chain links TRBV5-1 to TRBJ2-3, with 10 bases aligning to TRBD1. This CDR3 spans 15 amino acids. CDR1 is SGHRS and CDR2 is YFSETQ in the germline V gene. The junction had 6 bases not matched to a gene; V was cut back by 4 bases and J by 4 bases. CDR3 bases: TGCGCCAGCAGCAAGGGACAGGGGCTGTCAGATACGCAGTATTTT. Translation gives CASSKGQGLSDTQYF.

This chain connects TRBV18 to TRBJ2-7; D call uncertain. V gave up 3 bases and J gave up 2 bases, with 5 bases separating them. This CDR3 has 12 residues. Germline CDR1 is KGHSH and CDR2 is LQKENI. The CDR3 DNA is TGTGCCAGCTCACCCGCCCCCTACGAGCAGTACTTC. Its protein is CASSPAPYEQYF.

The gene calls are TRBV12-3 or TRBV12-4 and TRBJ2-7, with a possible D match to TRBD2 (5 bases). The CDR3 totals 12 residues. V gave up 7 bases and J gave up 7 bases, with 14 bases separating them. For the CDR3, the DNA is TGTGCCAGCACCCCGGGATTTTGGGAGCAGTACTTC. Translating it yields CASTPGFWEQYF.

The chain carries TRBV28 and TRBJ2-2; 7 bases line up with TRBD2. Germline V gives CDR1 MDHEN, CDR2 SYDVKM. The CDR3 consists of 16 residues. Trimming removed 7 bases from V and 5 bases from J; junction bases left unmatched: 13. The CDR3 loop is CASTPLRGSGTGELFF. Written as DNA, the CDR3 is TGTGCCAGCACTCCTCTCCGGGGTAGCGGGACCGGGGAGCTGTTTTTT.

The rearrangement links TRBV6-2 or TRBV6-3 to TRBJ1-1; D remains unclear. Germline assignment: CDR1 MNHEY and CDR2 SVGEGT. The length of the CDR3 is 12 residues. V gave up 0 bases and J gave up 6 bases, with 5 bases separating them. The CDR3: CASSYSIAEAFF. CDR3 DNA sequence: TGTGCCAGCAGTTACTCGATTGCTGAAGCTTTCTTT.

This sequence joins TRBV27 and TRBJ2-6; 7 bases map to TRBD1. The CDR3 is 15 residues long. Looked up from germline, CDR1 is MNHEY and CDR2 is SMNVEV (reference sequence). V gave up 6 bases and J gave up 4 bases; unmatched junction bases: 6. The CDR3, as DNA: TGTGCCAGCAGATCAACAGGGGCCGGGGCCAACGTCCTGACTTTC. Amino acids: CASRSTGAGANVLTF. Full variable domain (rest looked up from reference TRBV27 and TRBJ2-6): EAQVTQNPRYLITVTGKKLTVTCSQNMNHEYMSWYRQDPGLGLRQIYYSMNVEVTDKGDVPEGYKVSRKEKRNFPLILESPSPNQTSLYFCASRSTGAGANVLTFGAGSRLTVL.

The chain has TRBV15 and TRBJ2-7, with D tentatively TRBD1 (6 bases). There are 15 residues in the CDR3. From germline, CDR1 is LNHNV and CDR2 YYDKDF (reference sequence). With 0 bases removed from V and 2 bases from J, the gap between germline ends came to 11 bases. DNA for the CDR3: TGTGCCACCAGCAGAGATTCAGGGGAGACCTACGAGCAGTACTTC. Protein product: CATSRDSGETYEQYF.

CDR3 nucleotide sequence: TGTGCCACCAGTGGTGTCCGGGTTGCAAATGAAAAACTGTTTTTT. This encodes CATSGVRVANEKLFF. The chain carries TRBV24-1 and TRBJ1-4; D not resolved. V lost 5 bases and J 5 bases, leaving 14 bases between the germline ends. CDR1 and CDR2 from the germline V gene are KGHDR and SFDVKD. CDR3 length: 15 residues.

This clone occurred once. This chain uses TRBV3-1 (or the pseudogene TRBV3-2) with TRBJ1-2, with unresolved D. Germline V gene lookup returns CDR1 LGHDT and CDR2 YNNKEL (reference sequence). This CDR3 contains 14 residues. V lost 4 bases and J 3 bases, leaving 12 bases between the germline ends. The CDR3 region is CASSRRSADYGYTF. In nucleotides, the CDR3 is TGTGCCAGCAGCCGTCGGAGCGCGGACTATGGCTACACCTTC.

V and J are TRBV6-6 and TRBJ2-7, with D possibly being TRBD1 (5 bases). Germline CDR1 reads MNHNY; CDR2 reads SVGAGI (reference sequence). V lost 8 bases, J lost 0 bases, and 14 bases lay in between. The CDR3 loop spans 14 amino acids. The CDR3 loop is CASRMGPPSYEQYF. The CDR3 DNA follows: TGTGCCAGCCGTATGGGGCCTCCCTCCTACGAGCAGTACTTC.

The chain combines TRBV4-1 with TRBJ1-3; 9 bases map to TRBD1. CDR3 length: 17 amino acids. Trimming removed 1 base from V and 4 bases from J; junction bases left unmatched: 8. Germline-derived CDR1 and CDR2 are MGHRA and YSYEKL. CDR3 sequence: CASSQGGTGPKGNTIYF. CDR3 in DNA: TGCGCCAGCAGCCAAGGGGGGACAGGGCCAAAAGGAAACACCATATATTTT.